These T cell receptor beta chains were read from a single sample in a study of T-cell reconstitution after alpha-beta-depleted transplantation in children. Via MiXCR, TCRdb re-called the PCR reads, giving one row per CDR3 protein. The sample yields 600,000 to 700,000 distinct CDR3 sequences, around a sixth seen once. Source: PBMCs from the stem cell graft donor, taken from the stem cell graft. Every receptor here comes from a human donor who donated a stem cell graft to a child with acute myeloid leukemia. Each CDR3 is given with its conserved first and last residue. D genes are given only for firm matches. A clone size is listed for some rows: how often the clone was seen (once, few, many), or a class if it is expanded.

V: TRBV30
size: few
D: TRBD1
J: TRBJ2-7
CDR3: CAWSTQGALRDEQYF

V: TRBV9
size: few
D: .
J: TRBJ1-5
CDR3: CASGDNQPQHF

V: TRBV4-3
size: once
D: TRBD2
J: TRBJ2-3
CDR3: CAGSQDYTSGRASTDTQYF

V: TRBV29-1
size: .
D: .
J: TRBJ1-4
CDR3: CSVRPPGREKLFF

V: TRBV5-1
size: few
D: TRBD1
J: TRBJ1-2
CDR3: CASSLPDRGYGYTF

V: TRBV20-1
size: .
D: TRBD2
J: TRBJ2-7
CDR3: CSAKVLPGLAGYEQYF

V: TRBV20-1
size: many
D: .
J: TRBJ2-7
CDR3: CSARDRGRSYEQYF

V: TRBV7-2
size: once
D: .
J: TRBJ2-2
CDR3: CASSLTGAVNTGELFF

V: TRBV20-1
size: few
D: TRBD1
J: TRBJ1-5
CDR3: CSARDPDGQGNQPQHF

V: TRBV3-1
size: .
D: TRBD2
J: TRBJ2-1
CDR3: CACSLIRGRLAGRDEQFF

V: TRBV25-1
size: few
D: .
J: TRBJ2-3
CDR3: CASSEYQGGADTQYF

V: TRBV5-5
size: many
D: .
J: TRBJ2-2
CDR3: CASSLVVWSGELFF

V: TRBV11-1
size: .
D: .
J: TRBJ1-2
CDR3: CASSLTGLSDGYTF

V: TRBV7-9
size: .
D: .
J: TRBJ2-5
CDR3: CATQGETQYF

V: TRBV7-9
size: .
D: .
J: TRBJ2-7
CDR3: CASSMSGSYEQYF

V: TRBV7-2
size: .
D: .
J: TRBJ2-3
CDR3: CASSLFRQPGDTQYF

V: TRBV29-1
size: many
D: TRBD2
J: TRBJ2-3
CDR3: CSVRSGGTDTQYF

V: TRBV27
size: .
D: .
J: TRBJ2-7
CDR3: CASSFRNPGYEQYF

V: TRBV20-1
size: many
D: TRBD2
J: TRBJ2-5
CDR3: CSARERAGGPFRTQYF

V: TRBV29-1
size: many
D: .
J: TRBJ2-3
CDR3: CSVVELTSLTDTQYF